The following is a T cell receptor (beta chain) sequence with its context. The data derive from a study of spatial heterogeneity in lung cancer. The time point denotes: blood at routine non-recurrence follow-up after resection. Unsorted whole RNA of tumor, nontumor lung or frozen PBMC was sequenced. This CDR3 is 13 amino acids long. The V and J ends lost 4 bases and 2 bases respectively, with 8 bases between them. Germline V gene data show CDR1 as MGHDK and CDR2 as SYGVNS. Individually, TCR cDNA molecules were each labelled with a unique molecular identifier. From the 5' RACE reads, TCRdb called clonotypes with MiXCR, one entry per CDR3 protein. The sample includes 95,000 to 130,000 distinct CDR3 sequences, approximately 12% of them seen just once.

The rearrangement uses TRBV25-1 and TRBJ1-1; D might be TRBD1 (6 bases). Sequenced material: PBMCs, taken at follow-up. The receptor's source is a male donor with early-stage non-small cell lung cancer. As DNA, the CDR3 is TGTGCCAGCAGTGCGACAGGTAACACTGAAGCTTTCTTT. Translated: CASSATGNTEAFF.